Listed below are T cell receptor beta chains from one sample, sequenced in a study of shared clonotypes between healthy human individuals. Some clones are missing from TCRdb's copy, which holds only in-frame ones; the method was immunoSEQ multiplex PCR. This sample has about 2.4 million clones, with around nine tenths found just once. The sample was naive CD4+ T cells sorted from blood. These receptor sequences come from a man aged 18-30 years in good health. Both conserved end residues are part of each CDR3. A D gene is named only where the DNA matches it firmly.

-,TRBJ1-3,TRBV18,CASSPPGYSGNTIYF,TGTGCCAGCTCACCACCAGGCTACTCTGGAAACACCATATATTTT
-,TRBJ2-2,TRBV30,CAWSVVDTGELFF,TGTGCCTGGAGTGTAGTCGACACCGGGGAGCTGTTTTTT
-,TRBJ2-1,TRBV7-2,CASSSFSALSLYNEQFF,TGTGCCAGCAGTAGTTTTAGCGCCTTAAGCCTCTACAATGAGCAGTTCTTC
-,TRBJ1-1,TRBV29-1,CSVEWAGRGTEAFF,TGCAGCGTTGAATGGGCTGGGCGAGGAACTGAAGCTTTCTTT
TRBD1,TRBJ2-7,TRBV6-5,CASRQGGEQYF,TGTGCCAGCAGACAGGGGGGCGAGCAGTACTTC
TRBD1,TRBJ1-2,TRBV6-6,CASSNRGGDGYTF,TGTGCCAGCAGTAACAGGGGAGGGGACGGCTACACCTTC
TRBD2,TRBJ2-5,TRBV30,CAQSGRTGETQYF,TGTGCCCAAAGCGGGAGGACGGGGGAGACCCAGTACTTC
-,TRBJ1-1,TRBV7-2,CASSLLAGTEAFF,TGTGCCAGCAGCTTATTGGCGGGAACTGAAGCTTTCTTT
TRBD1,TRBJ2-2,TRBV30,CAGGTGPNTGELFF,TGTGCCGGGGGGACAGGGCCGAACACCGGGGAGCTGTTTTTT
-,TRBJ2-4,TRBV7-8,CASSPRDVPKNIQYF,TGTGCCAGCAGCCCCCGAGATGTACCCAAAAACATTCAGTACTTC
-,TRBJ2-7,TRBV14,CASSPNGRHEQYF,TGTGCCAGCAGCCCTAATGGGCGCCACGAGCAGTACTTC
TRBD1,TRBJ2-1,TRBV7-9,CASSQDRGRNEQFF,TGTGCCAGCAGCCAAGACAGGGGGAGGAATGAGCAGTTCTTC
-,TRBJ2-2,TRBV9,CASSEGRNTGELFF,TGTGCCAGCAGCGAGGGCAGAAACACCGGGGAGCTGTTTTTT
-,TRBJ1-5,TRBV19,CASSIIIGQFNQPQHF,TGTGCCAGTAGTATCATTATTGGACAGTTTAATCAGCCCCAGCATTTT
TRBD1,TRBJ2-7,TRBV6-5,CASSTDRGQYF,TGTGCCAGCAGTACCGACAGGGGGCAGTACTTC
-,TRBJ2-2,TRBV5-4,CASSLEEGWSGELFF,TGTGCCAGCAGCTTGGAAGAGGGTTGGTCCGGGGAGCTGTTTTTT
-,TRBJ2-7,TRBV30,CAWSVRTPYEQYF,TGTGCCTGGAGTGTACGGACCCCCTACGAGCAGTACTTC
-,TRBJ1-2,TRBV7-2,CASRQRDTVLHF,TGTGCCAGCAGGCAAAGGGACACCGTTCTTCACTTC
-,TRBJ1-1,TRBV10-3,CAIMGTSSTEAFF,TGTGCCATCATGGGGACATCTAGCACTGAAGCTTTCTTT
-,TRBJ1-5,TRBV10-3,CATGRDENQPQHF,TGTGCCACTGGGCGCGATGAGAATCAGCCCCAGCATTTT
TRBD2,TRBJ2-7,TRBV5-4,CASTPGGVAGGPYEQYF,TGTGCCAGCACCCCTGGGGGGGTAGCGGGAGGTCCCTACGAGCAGTACTTC
-,TRBJ1-2,TRBV6-5,CASSYPGARGYTF,TGTGCCAGCAGTTATCCGGGGGCGAGAGGCTACACCTTC